A selection of T cell receptor beta chains follows, all from one sample in a study of early T cells in non-severe SARS-CoV-2 infection. Each CDR3 protein gets one entry after TCRdb re-called the 5' RACE reads with MiXCR. The repertoire holds about 19,000 distinct CDR3 sequences, with less than 5% as singletons. The sequenced sample was whole blood. Receptors were obtained from an adult who was a healthcare worker with PCR-confirmed SARS-CoV-2 infection or an uninfected control (not recorded which). CDR3s include the opening cysteine and the closing phenylalanine or tryptophan. Fields, in order: D gene, V gene, J gene, clone size, CDR3 DNA, CDR3 protein. D genes are given only for firm matches. Only some rows state a clone size, as once, few, many or a class for expanded clones.

TRBD2	TRBV19	TRBJ2-1	many	TGTGCCAGTAGTATTAGGACTAGCGGGACGTACAATGAGCAGTTCTTC	CASSIRTSGTYNEQFF
TRBD2	TRBV5-1	TRBJ2-1	.	TGCGCCAGCAGCCATAGCGGGGGCGAGCAGTTCTTC	CASSHSGGEQFF
.	TRBV5-1	TRBJ2-3	many	TGCGCCAGCAGCCGCATAGACAGTACCACAGATACGCAGTATTTT	CASSRIDSTTDTQYF
.	TRBV6-6	TRBJ2-5	.	TGTGCCAGCGGTGCCGGGTCCCAAGAGACCCAGTACTTC	CASGAGSQETQYF
TRBD1	TRBV20-1	TRBJ1-5	few	TGCAGTGCTAGATCCGGCGGGACAGTCAATCAGCCCCAGCATTTT	CSARSGGTVNQPQHF
TRBD1	TRBV2	TRBJ2-3	many	TGTGCCAGCAGTGACGACAGGGGCAAAGAGGATACGCAGTATTTT	CASSDDRGKEDTQYF
TRBD1	TRBV20-1	TRBJ2-7	many	TGCAGTGCTAGATCCCTGGACAGGGCTTACGAGCAGTACTTC	CSARSLDRAYEQYF
.	TRBV29-1	TRBJ2-7	medium-sized	TGCAGCGTTACCACAGCCTCCTACGAGCAGTACTTC	CSVTTASYEQYF
TRBD1	TRBV3-1	TRBJ2-7	many	TGTGCCAGCAGTCCGGGACAGGGGTCCTACGAGCAGTACTTC	CASSPGQGSYEQYF
TRBD1	TRBV12-3/TRBV12-4	TRBJ1-1	many	TGTGCCAGCAGCCCCACAGGGGTCACTGAAGCTTTCTTT	CASSPTGVTEAFF
TRBD1	TRBV7-6	TRBJ1-1	many	TGTGCCAGCAGCTTACAGGACAGGTACACTGAAGCTTTCTTT	CASSLQDRYTEAFF
.	TRBV5-1	TRBJ2-2	many	TGCGCCAGCAGCTTGCGGTTTGCCCCCGGGACAACGAACACCGGGGAGCTGTTTTTT	CASSLRFAPGTTNTGELFF
.	TRBV20-1	TRBJ2-2	many	TGCAGTGCTAGGGGGAGGACAAGGAACACCGGGGAGCTGTTTTTT	CSARGRTRNTGELFF
.	TRBV7-9	TRBJ2-1	many	TGTGCCAGCAGCTTGGGGAGCAGCGATGAGCAGTTCTTC	CASSLGSSDEQFF
.	TRBV7-6	TRBJ1-1	many	TGTGCCAGCAGCTTAAGGGGCAAAGGGAACACTGAAGCTTTCTTT	CASSLRGKGNTEAFF
.	TRBV6-5	TRBJ1-5	many	TGTGCCAGCAGTTCCCCTAAGCAGCCCCAGCATTTT	CASSSPKQPQHF
.	TRBV6-4	TRBJ2-5	few	TGTGCCAGCAGTGAAGAAGGGGGCGGGAAGACCCAGTACTTC	CASSEEGGGKTQYF
TRBD2	TRBV20-1	TRBJ2-7	many	TGCAGTGCTAGAGAGCTAGCGGGGGGAACCTACGAGCAGTACTTC	CSARELAGGTYEQYF
TRBD1	TRBV11-1	TRBJ2-5	many	TGTGCCAGCAGGCGGGACAGGGGGATTGCGGAGACCCAGTACTTC	CASRRDRGIAETQYF
.	TRBV12-3/TRBV12-4	TRBJ1-1	many	TGTGCCAGCAGTTACCCCTGGGAGGGCCTGAACACTGAAGCTTTCTTT	CASSYPWEGLNTEAFF
.	TRBV6-2/TRBV6-3	TRBJ1-2	many	TGTGCCAGCAGACAGACAGGCGGCTATGGCTACACCTTC	CASRQTGGYGYTF
TRBD1	TRBV4-2	TRBJ1-2	many	TGTGCCAGCAGCCAAGACTCGACAGGGATCCTCGGCGGCTACACCTTC	CASSQDSTGILGGYTF
.	TRBV12-5	TRBJ1-6	many	TGTGCTAGTGGTTTGGTAGCGGGGCCCCGAACACCCTCCTATAATTCACCCCTCCACTTT	CASGLVAGPRTPSYNSPLHF
TRBD2	TRBV7-2	TRBJ2-3	many	TGTGCCAGCAACCTAGCGGGGGGCAGCACAGATACGCAGTATTTT	CASNLAGGSTDTQYF
.	TRBV20-1	TRBJ2-3	many	TGCAGTGCTAGAGAGGAATGGGGTAGCGGCTCAGATACGCAGTATTTT	CSAREEWGSGSDTQYF
.	TRBV4-1	TRBJ2-1	.	TGCGCCAGCAGCCAAGTCGACCTGGGATTTAGCTCCTACAATGAGCAGTTCTTC	CASSQVDLGFSSYNEQFF
.	TRBV11-2	TRBJ2-1	.	TGTGCCAGCAGCTTAGTGATGGGGCGGGGGCTATACAATGAGCAGTTCTTC	CASSLVMGRGLYNEQFF
TRBD2	TRBV12-3/TRBV12-4	TRBJ2-1	many	TGTGCCAGCAAGCCCTATAGTAGGGCTAGCGGGAAAAATGAGCAGTTCTTC	CASKPYSRASGKNEQFF
.	TRBV5-1	TRBJ2-6	.	TGCGCCAGCAGCCAGACCCAATCTGGGGCCAACGTCCTGACTTTC	CASSQTQSGANVLTF
TRBD2	TRBV7-9	TRBJ2-2	many	TGTGCCAGCAGCTCGAGGACTAGTAGGTCCACCGGGGAGCTGTTTTTT	CASSSRTSRSTGELFF
.	TRBV21-1	TRBJ2-1	medium-sized	TGTGCCAACGGAAGAATTAAGGGCGGGAATGAGCAGTTCTTC	CANGRIKGGNEQFF